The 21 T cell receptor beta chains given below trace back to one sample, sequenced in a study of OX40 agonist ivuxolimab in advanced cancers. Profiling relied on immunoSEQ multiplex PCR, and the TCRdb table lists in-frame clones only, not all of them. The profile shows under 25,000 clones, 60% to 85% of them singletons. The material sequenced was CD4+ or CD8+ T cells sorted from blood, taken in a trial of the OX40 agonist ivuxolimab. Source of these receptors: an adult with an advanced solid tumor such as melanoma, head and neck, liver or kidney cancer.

The CDR3 bases are TGTGCCACCAGCAGAGATAGGACTAGCGGGAGTATCGGTGAGCAGTTCTTC. It is translated as CATSRDRTSGSIGEQFF. The chain is built from TRBV15 and TRBJ2-1; 13 bases map to TRBD2. This CDR3 spans 17 amino acids. The germline CDR1 and CDR2 sequences are LNHNV and YYDKDF (reference sequence). V was clipped by 0 bases and J by 9 bases; unmatched bases: 8.

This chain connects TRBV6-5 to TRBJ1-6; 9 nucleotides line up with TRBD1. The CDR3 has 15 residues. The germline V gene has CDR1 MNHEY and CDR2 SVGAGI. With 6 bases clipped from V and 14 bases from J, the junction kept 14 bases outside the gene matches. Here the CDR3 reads CASSRQGGYEDSLHF. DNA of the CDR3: TGTGCCAGCAGCCGACAGGGGGGGTACGAGGACTCCCTCCACTTT.

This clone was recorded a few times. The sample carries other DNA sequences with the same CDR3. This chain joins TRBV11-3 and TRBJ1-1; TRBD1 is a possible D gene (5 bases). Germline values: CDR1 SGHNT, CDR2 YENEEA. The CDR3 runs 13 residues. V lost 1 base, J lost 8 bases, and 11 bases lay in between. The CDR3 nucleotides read TGTGCCAGCAGCTTAGGAGACAGAGGAGAAGCTTTCTTT. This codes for CASSLGDRGEAFF.

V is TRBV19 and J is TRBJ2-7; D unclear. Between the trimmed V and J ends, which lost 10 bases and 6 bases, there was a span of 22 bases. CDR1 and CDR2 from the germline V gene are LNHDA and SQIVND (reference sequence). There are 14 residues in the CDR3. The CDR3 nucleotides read TGTGCCACCTCCGGGTGGGGTCTAGGTGTCGAGCAGTACTTC. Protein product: CATSGWGLGVEQYF.

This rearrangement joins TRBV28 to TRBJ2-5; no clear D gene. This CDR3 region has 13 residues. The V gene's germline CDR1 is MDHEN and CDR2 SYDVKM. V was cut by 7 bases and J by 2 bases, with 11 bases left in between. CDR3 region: CASNDEPQETQYF. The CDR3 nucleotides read TGTGCCAGCAATGACGAGCCTCAAGAGACCCAGTACTTC.

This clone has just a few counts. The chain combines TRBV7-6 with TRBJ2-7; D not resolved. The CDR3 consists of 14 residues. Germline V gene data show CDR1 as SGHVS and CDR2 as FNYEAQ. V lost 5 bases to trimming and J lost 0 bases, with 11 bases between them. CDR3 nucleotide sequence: TGTGCCAGCAGCCCTCGGCCTAGCTCCTACGAGCAGTACTTC. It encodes CASSPRPSSYEQYF.

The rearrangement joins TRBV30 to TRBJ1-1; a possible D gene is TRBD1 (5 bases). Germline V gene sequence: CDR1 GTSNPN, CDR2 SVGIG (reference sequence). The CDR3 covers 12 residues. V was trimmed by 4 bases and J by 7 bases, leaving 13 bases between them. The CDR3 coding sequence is TGTGCCTGGATCCTCTTCGGGGGTGAAGCTTTCTTT. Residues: CAWILFGGEAFF.

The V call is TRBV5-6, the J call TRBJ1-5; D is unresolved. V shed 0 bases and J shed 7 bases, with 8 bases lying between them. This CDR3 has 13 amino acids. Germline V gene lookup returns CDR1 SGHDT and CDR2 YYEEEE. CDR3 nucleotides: TGTGCCAGCAGCTTGGATCAAGGGCAGCCCCAGCATTTT. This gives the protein CASSLDQGQPQHF.

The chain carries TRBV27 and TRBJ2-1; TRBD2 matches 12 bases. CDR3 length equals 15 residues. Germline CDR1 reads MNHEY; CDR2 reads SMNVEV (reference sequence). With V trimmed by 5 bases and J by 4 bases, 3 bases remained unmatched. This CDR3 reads CASSMGTSGYNEQFF. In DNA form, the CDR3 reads TGTGCCAGCAGTATGGGGACTAGCGGGTACAATGAGCAGTTCTTC.

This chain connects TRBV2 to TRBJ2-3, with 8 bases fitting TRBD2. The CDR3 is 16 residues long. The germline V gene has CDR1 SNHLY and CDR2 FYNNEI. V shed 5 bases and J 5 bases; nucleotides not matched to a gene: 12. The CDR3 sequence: CASSIISGNLGDTQYF. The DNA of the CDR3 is TGTGCCAGCAGTATTATTAGCGGGAATCTGGGAGATACGCAGTATTTT.

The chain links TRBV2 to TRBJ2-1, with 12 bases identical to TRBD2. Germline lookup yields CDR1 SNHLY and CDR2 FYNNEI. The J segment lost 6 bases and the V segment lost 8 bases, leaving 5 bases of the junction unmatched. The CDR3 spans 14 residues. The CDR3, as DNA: TGTGCCAGCTCCTTGGGACTAGCGGGCAATGAGCAGTTCTTC. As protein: CASSLGLAGNEQFF.

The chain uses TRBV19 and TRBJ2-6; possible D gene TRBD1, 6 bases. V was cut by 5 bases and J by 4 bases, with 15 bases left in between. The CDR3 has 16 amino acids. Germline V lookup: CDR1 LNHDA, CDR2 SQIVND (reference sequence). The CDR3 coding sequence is TGTGCCAGTAGTTGGGACATGGGGACGGGGGCCAACGTCCTGACTTTC. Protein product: CASSWDMGTGANVLTF.

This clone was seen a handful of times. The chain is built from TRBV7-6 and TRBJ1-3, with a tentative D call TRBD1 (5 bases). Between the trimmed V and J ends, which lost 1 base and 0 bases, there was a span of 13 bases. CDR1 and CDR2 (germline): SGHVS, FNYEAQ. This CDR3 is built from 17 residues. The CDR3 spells CASSLEEVGLSGNTIYF. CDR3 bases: TGTGCCAGCAGCTTAGAAGAGGTGGGGCTCTCTGGAAACACCATATATTTT.

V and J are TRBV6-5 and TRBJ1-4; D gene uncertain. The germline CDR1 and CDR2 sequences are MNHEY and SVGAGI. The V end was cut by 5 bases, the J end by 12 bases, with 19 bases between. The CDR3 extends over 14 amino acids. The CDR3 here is CASSPFDKPEELFF. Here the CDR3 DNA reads TGTGCCAGCAGTCCCTTCGACAAACCCGAGGAACTGTTTTTT.

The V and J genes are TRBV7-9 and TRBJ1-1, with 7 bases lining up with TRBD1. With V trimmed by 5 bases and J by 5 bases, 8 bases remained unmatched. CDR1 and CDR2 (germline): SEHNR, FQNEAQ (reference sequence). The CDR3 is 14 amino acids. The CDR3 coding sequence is TGTGCCAGCAGCGACGACAGGGTCTATACTGAAGCTTTCTTT. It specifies CASSDDRVYTEAFF.

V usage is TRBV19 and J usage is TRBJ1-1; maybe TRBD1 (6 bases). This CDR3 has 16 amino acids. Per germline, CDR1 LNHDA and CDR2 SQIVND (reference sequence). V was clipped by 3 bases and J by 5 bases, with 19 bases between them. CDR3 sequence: CASSIGGRASMTEAFF. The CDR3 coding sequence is TGTGCCAGTAGTATTGGGGGCAGGGCCTCAATGACTGAAGCTTTCTTT. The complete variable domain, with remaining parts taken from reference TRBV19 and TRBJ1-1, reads DGGITQSPKYLFRKEGQNVTLSCEQNLNHDAMYWYRQDPGQGLRLIYYSQIVNDFQKGDIAEGYSVSREKKESFPLTVTSAQKNPTAFYLCASSIGGRASMTEAFFGQGTRLTVV.

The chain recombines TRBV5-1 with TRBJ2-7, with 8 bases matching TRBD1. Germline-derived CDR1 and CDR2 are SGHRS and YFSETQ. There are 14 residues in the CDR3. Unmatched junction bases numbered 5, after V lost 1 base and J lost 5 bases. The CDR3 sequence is CASSLSQGADEQYF. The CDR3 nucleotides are TGCGCCAGCAGCTTGAGCCAGGGGGCTGACGAGCAGTACTTC.

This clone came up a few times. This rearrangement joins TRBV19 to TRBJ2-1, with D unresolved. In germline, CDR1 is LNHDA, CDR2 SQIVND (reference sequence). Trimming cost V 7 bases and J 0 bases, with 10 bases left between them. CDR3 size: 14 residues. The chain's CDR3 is CASTLGPSYNEQFF. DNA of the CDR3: TGTGCCAGTACCCTCGGCCCCTCCTACAATGAGCAGTTCTTC.

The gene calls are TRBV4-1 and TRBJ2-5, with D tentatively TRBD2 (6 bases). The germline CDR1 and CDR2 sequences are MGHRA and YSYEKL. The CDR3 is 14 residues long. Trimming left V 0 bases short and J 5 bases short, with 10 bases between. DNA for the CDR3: TGCGCCAGCAGCCAAGATGTAGGAGGGGAGACCCAGTACTTC. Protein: CASSQDVGGETQYF.

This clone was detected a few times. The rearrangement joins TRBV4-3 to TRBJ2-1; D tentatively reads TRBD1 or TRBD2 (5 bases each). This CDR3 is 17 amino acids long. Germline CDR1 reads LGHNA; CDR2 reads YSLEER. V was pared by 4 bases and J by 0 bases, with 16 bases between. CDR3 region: CASSPGTAFSSYNEQFF. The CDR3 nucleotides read TGCGCCAGCAGCCCTGGGACGGCCTTTAGCTCCTACAATGAGCAGTTCTTC.

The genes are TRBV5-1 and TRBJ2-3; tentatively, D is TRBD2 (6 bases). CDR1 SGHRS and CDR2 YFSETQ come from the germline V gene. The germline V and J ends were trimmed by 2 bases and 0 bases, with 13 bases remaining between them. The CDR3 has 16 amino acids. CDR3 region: CASSFRAGQSTDTQYF. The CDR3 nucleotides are TGCGCCAGCAGCTTTAGGGCGGGGCAGAGCACAGATACGCAGTATTTT.